This TCR beta chain emerged from a study of T cells in Graves' hyperthyroidism and ophthalmopathy (dated by TCRdb to about 2019). Turning to the overall study: Peripheral blood samples were taken at the time of initial diagnosis, prior to any treatment. A discovery cohort of roughly 96 patients, approximately 45 with Graves' ophthalmopathy and about 58 with stable Graves' hyperthyroidism, was used to find distinguishing TCR V-J signatures. An independent validation cohort of 18 to 20 hyperthyroidism patients and 17 patients who later progressed to ophthalmopathy tested prospective prediction of ophthalmopathy. The 75 to 100 discovery patients were randomly divided into training and test sets at a 7:3 ratio. In several Graves' hyperthyroidism patients, the study also compared T-cell repertoires from thyroid tissue with T-cell repertoires from blood. Following sampling, methimazole starting at 30 mg daily was given to hyperthyroidism patients, and high-dose intravenous methylprednisolone was given to ophthalmopathy patients. The paper describes TCR Vbeta CDR3 sequencing of 120 to 150 peripheral blood samples, made up of some 40 ophthalmopathy patients, around 78 hyperthyroidism patients and 17 progressor patients. Study-level results and caveats: Most expanded thyroid clonotypes (frequency above 0.001) were also detected in blood, a finding suggesting that blood repertoires may reflect thyroid immune responses. In validation, the model predicted progression to ophthalmopathy with approximately 69% sensitivity and 72% to 85% specificity, a median of about 6.7 months before onset. No statistical method was used to set the sample size in advance, and investigators knew the group allocation. Ophthalmopathy was separated from stable hyperthyroidism by a 13 V-J signature model, with approximately 85% sensitivity and approximately 84% specificity obtained in cross-validation and 80%/75% obtained in testing.

Only a few counts were recorded for this clonotype. Its binding antigen is unknown. Likely a read error: the CDR3 ends without its conserved phenylalanine or tryptophan. The TCR beta CDR3 regions were amplified from RNA transcripts. A first-round RT-PCR of the TCR CDR3 used the HTBI primer set with the Qiagen OneStep RT-PCR kit. Libraries were constructed in a second round of multiplex PCR, after which size selection and purification were performed. The libraries were sequenced on an Illumina HiSeq2000 using paired-end 100 bp reads. The authors' pipeline ran thus. SOAPnuke was used to process the raw data, with reads discarded if the reads contained adapters or uncalled bases, had a mean Phred below 15, or lacked an exact constant-primer or identifier match. High-quality paired reads were merged using COPE v1.2.5, and each unique nucleotide sequence was defined as a clonotype. MiTCR v1.1 was used to align the clonotypes against IMGT TRBV, TRBD and TRBJ reference segments. The analysis was restricted to V-J combinations with a frequency above 0.0001, which together covered approximately 99% of the repertoires. The TCS score was defined as F50 (clonal expansion) divided by E x V (chaos), with BLOSUM62-based TCRdist calculated between CDR3 peptides within each V-J. Welch's t-statistics and random forest reduced 500 to 650 V-J features to fewer than 15, which were used in a naive Bayes classifier (R e1071). The public sequencing data were trimmed at Q25 with fastp and processed into clonotypes with MiXCR by TCRdb, which kept only in-frame beta chains. Records with the same CDR3 protein are collapsed into one entry carrying the most frequent genes and DNA. The V and J calls reflect TCRdb's pipeline rather than the authors' work. The sample yields hundreds of thousands of distinct CDR3 sequences; less than 20% were counted once. Approximately 50% of the sample rests with the top ten.

In the ophthalmopathy patients, disease was moderately to severely active, with a Clinical Activity Score of 3 or more, a NOSPECS grade of 4 or more, and a duration of less than 3 months. Any patient with an uncontrolled infection, another autoimmune disease, pregnancy or lactation was excluded. Diagnoses were established on the basis of clinical symptoms, serum thyroxine and TRAb, thyroid ultrasound, and orbital computed tomography. PBMCs were isolated from 10 ml of fresh peripheral blood by Ficoll-Paque density gradient centrifugation. Total RNA was extracted with Trizol reagent, and quality was checked on an Agilent 2100 Bioanalyzer. V trim: 4 bases; J trim: 5 bases; unmatched bases: 9. The CDR3 comprises 16 residues, both ends counted. Only CDR3 DNA is held: 48 bases, read in frame from base 1.

This receptor was identified in a man in his forties or fifties with Graves' ophthalmopathy. What was sequenced was blood. The rearrangement combines TRBV12-3 or TRBV12-4 with TRBJ1-2; 11 central nucleotides agree with TRBD1. CDR3 region: CASSSLQGQGGYGYTL. The DNA sequence is as follows: TGTGCCAGCAGTTCGCTTCAGGGACAGGGGGGATATGGCTACACCCTC.